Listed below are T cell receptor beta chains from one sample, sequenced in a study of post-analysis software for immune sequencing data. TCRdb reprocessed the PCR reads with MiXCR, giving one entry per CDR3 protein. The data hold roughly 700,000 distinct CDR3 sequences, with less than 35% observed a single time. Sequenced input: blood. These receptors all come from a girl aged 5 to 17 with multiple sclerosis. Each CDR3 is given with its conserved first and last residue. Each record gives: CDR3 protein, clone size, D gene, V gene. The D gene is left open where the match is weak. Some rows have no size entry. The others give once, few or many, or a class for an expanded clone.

CDR3: CASSLVVGGSLDYGYTF
size: -
D: TRBD1
V: TRBV7-8

CDR3: CASSQVLGSRNEQFF
size: -
D: -
V: TRBV4-3

CDR3: CASSLRAGGGGYNEQFF
size: -
D: TRBD2
V: TRBV7-6

CDR3: CASGTLRAGGWGIEQFF
size: -
D: TRBD2
V: TRBV6-6

CDR3: CASGRGGTNYGYTF
size: few
D: -
V: TRBV25-1

CDR3: CASRQTVIHEQYF
size: -
D: -
V: TRBV6-5

CDR3: CASSTRGGLTTDTQYF
size: -
D: -
V: TRBV6-5

CDR3: CASSLGAEKLFF
size: -
D: -
V: TRBV7-8

CDR3: CASSDGLSSYNEQFF
size: -
D: -
V: TRBV12-3/TRBV12-4

CDR3: CASSPTGGYYEQYF
size: -
D: -
V: TRBV28

CDR3: CASSAGLEEKLFF
size: -
D: -
V: TRBV9

CDR3: CASSQAGLGGQYF
size: -
D: -
V: TRBV3-1

CDR3: CASSLAKGQTQETQYF
size: -
D: TRBD1
V: TRBV5-1

CDR3: CSARDLLATSSYEQYF
size: -
D: TRBD2
V: TRBV20-1

CDR3: CASSPRGTTYEQYF
size: -
D: -
V: TRBV7-9

CDR3: CASSLRDKPNYGYTF
size: few
D: -
V: TRBV7-9

CDR3: CASSLGQRNTQYF
size: few
D: -
V: TRBV18

CDR3: CASSLLRETGELFF
size: -
D: -
V: TRBV11-2

CDR3: CASSRVEISYNKQFF
size: -
D: -
V: TRBV28

CDR3: CASSQTRNIQYF
size: few
D: -
V: TRBV28

CDR3: CASSLQPLQEETQYF
size: -
D: -
V: TRBV7-3

CDR3: CASSSPRGARDEQYF
size: few
D: -
V: TRBV6-5

CDR3: CSVEGHRENTEAFF
size: few
D: -
V: TRBV29-1

CDR3: CASSQDGRSETQYF
size: -
D: -
V: TRBV4-3

CDR3: CASSTGLAGGPSTDTQYF
size: -
D: TRBD2
V: TRBV4-1

CDR3: CASSYSIRWAGDEQFF
size: few
D: -
V: TRBV6-5

CDR3: CASRPTWGGVKNIQYF
size: few
D: -
V: TRBV6-2/TRBV6-3

CDR3: CASSLRDRVDSEQFF
size: many
D: TRBD1
V: TRBV9

CDR3: CASRDRAWGSNQPQHF
size: -
D: TRBD1
V: TRBV7-2

CDR3: CASRSGLYEQYF
size: few
D: -
V: TRBV6-5

CDR3: CASTTVGVYGYTF
size: few
D: -
V: TRBV7-2